This TCR beta chain comes out of a study of regulatory T cells in long-lasting Graves disease (dated by TCRdb to the early 2020s). Background for the entire study: Newly diagnosed Graves' disease patients had taken antithyroid drugs for less than 3 months. Persistent Graves' disease patients were compared with newly diagnosed Graves' disease patients by peripheral blood TCR sequencing and RNA sequencing. The study took place in China and was registered as a clinical trial. TCR sequencing covered roughly 13 persistent and 20 or so newly diagnosed Graves' disease patients, around 33 samples in total.

Taken from cysteine to phenylalanine, the CDR3 has 17 residues. Of all the DNA, just the CDR3 is kept, 51 bases in frame from base 1. V and J are trimmed by 3 bases and 3 bases, and the gene matches miss 10 bases of the junction. Taken from the germline V gene, the CDR1 and CDR2 loops are SGHRS and YFSETQ. On the study overall, not on this receptor specifically: Persistent Graves' disease patients showed lower TCR Shannon entropy and fewer highly expanded clones than newly diagnosed patients, suggesting clonal expansion. The authors acknowledged the small sample size as a limitation that may reduce accuracy. More public clonotypes were shared among persistent patients (2,741) than among newly diagnosed patients (roughly 960). Only the TCR beta chain was sequenced and analyzed. Because the primary lesion, thyroid tissue, could not be accessed, the study looked at peripheral blood alone. TRBV28, TRBJ1-2 and TRBJ2-5 were preferentially used in persistent disease, while TRBV20-1 and TRBJ2-1 were favored in newly diagnosed disease.

The library was built by means of multiplex PCR. Sequencer: Illumina HiSeq 4000. CDR3 regions were amplified by Arm-PCR with iRepertoire HTBI primers to construct TCR beta libraries. Before sequencing, the PCR products underwent gel purification. In the paper's pipeline: Across samples, 60 to 80 TRBV and 15 or so TRBJ segments were identified and used for gene usage analysis of CDR3 amino acid clonotypes. Filtered high-quality paired reads were merged into contigs using COPE and FqMerger. BLAST was used to align contigs to the IMGT TRBV, TRBD and TRBJ reference genes, and CDR3 was defined following IMGT. Highly expanded clones were defined as clonotypes with a frequency above 0.1%. Shannon entropy was used to measure repertoire diversity, and the Gini coefficient was used to measure V-J evenness. A clonotype found in more than one individual was treated as public. Starting from the raw public reads, TCRdb applied fastp trimming at Q25, assembled clones with MiXCR and retained in-frame beta chains. Rows merge per CDR3 protein into single entries with the most common DNA and genes. TCRdb's processing, not the study's, gives the V and J calls here. Counted in this sample were 530,000 or so distinct CDR3 sequences; about 16% of them appeared once. Clones ranked in the top ten supply around 13% of the sample.

In this sample, this clonotype turned up many times. Its antigen remains unidentified. The sample holds no much larger clone one base away, and base qualities are not on file. The sample's time point, from its label and the paper: newly diagnosed GD, antithyroid drugs for less than 3 months. For both TCR sequencing and RNA sequencing, RNA was extracted from PBMCs using TRIzol. The diagnosis of Graves' disease was made according to American Thyroid Association guidelines. Patients were recruited from an endocrinology department in Xi'an, China. From each patient, around 9.3 milliliters of peripheral blood was collected into an EDTA anticoagulant tube. Ficoll Paque Plus density gradient separation was used to isolate PBMCs, and no further T cell sorting was performed. An Agilent 2100 Bioanalyzer and agarose gel were used to check RNA quality, while a NanoDrop 2000 measured RNA concentration. A further study also used this sample, focusing on T cells in Graves' hyperthyroidism and ophthalmopathy. As described in the second report: Stable Graves' hyperthyroidism was defined as the absence of progression to ophthalmopathy over 18 months of follow-up. The hyperthyroidism patients were between 18 and 65 years old and newly diagnosed, with a disease duration of less than 2 months. Any patient with an uncontrolled infection, another autoimmune disease, pregnancy or lactation was excluded. Diagnoses relied on clinical symptoms, serum thyroxine and TRAb, thyroid ultrasound and orbital computed tomography. A first-round RT-PCR of the TCR CDR3 used the HTBI primer set with the Qiagen OneStep RT-PCR kit. Blood samples also contained most of the expanded thyroid clonotypes (frequency above 0.001), which suggests that blood repertoires may reflect thyroid immune responses. In cross-validation, a model built on a 13 V-J signature told ophthalmopathy apart from stable hyperthyroidism with just under 90% sensitivity and 81% to 82% specificity, and in testing the same model reached 80%/75%. In validation, progression to ophthalmopathy was predicted by the model with roughly 69% sensitivity and about 72% specificity, a median of roughly 6.4 months before onset. A discovery cohort of approximately 97 patients, about 40 with Graves' ophthalmopathy and approximately 57 with stable Graves' hyperthyroidism, was used to find distinguishing TCR V-J signatures. An independent validation cohort of around 19 hyperthyroidism patients and some 15 patients who later progressed to ophthalmopathy tested prospective prediction of ophthalmopathy. For training and testing, the roughly 97 patients in the discovery cohort were randomly divided in a 7:3 ratio. Thyroid tissue and blood T-cell repertoires from six Graves' hyperthyroidism patients were also compared in the study. Following sampling, methimazole starting at 30 mg daily was given to hyperthyroidism patients, and high-dose intravenous methylprednisolone was given to ophthalmopathy patients. Libraries were constructed in a second round of multiplex PCR, after which size selection and purification were carried out. Sequencing of the libraries was done on an Illumina HiSeq2000 using paired-end 100 bp reads. SOAPnuke was used to process the raw data, removing reads that contained adapters or uncalled bases, had a mean Phred below 15, or lacked an exact match to the constant primer or identifier. High-quality paired reads were merged with COPE v1.2.5, and unique nucleotide sequences were defined as clonotypes. MiTCR v1.1 was used to align clonotypes to the IMGT TRBV, TRBD and TRBJ reference segments. Only V-J combinations with frequency above 0.0001, covering about 99% of repertoires, were analysed. A TCS score was defined as the ratio of F50 (clonal expansion) to E x V (chaos), with BLOSUM62-based TCRdist applied between CDR3 peptides within each V-J. Welch's t-statistics and random forest reduced roughly 500 V-J features to roughly 13, which were used in a naive Bayes classifier (R e1071). No statistical method was used to set the sample size in advance, and investigators knew the group allocation. The paper reports TCR Vbeta CDR3 sequencing of some 140 peripheral blood samples: 43 ophthalmopathy, fewer than 85 hyperthyroidism and 17 progressor patients.

The rearrangement joined TRBV5-1 to TRBJ2-2; a stretch of 8 junction bases matches TRBD2. This TCR was sampled from a man younger than 30 with Graves disease. Donor details come from another sample of the same person, matched by shared clones. The sequencing used peripheral blood mononuclear cells (PBMCs), collected at new diagnosis, from a patient treated with antithyroid drugs. The CDR3 reads as follows: CASSWGRSAGDTGELFF. The sequenced DNA is TGCGCCAGCAGCTGGGGGCGTTCAGCGGGAGACACCGGGGAGCTGTTTTTT. This CDR3, with the reference TRBV5-1 and TRBJ2-2 proteins standing in past its ends, gives the full variable domain KAGVTQTPRYLIKTRGQQVTLSCSPISGHRSVSWYQQTPGQGLQFLFEYFSETQRNKGNFPGRFSGRQFSNSRSEMNVSTLELGDSALYLCASSWGRSAGDTGELFFGEGSRLTVL.